These 25 T cell receptor beta chains were sequenced from one sample in a study of cytomegalovirus exposure and HLA in healthy donors. Repertoires were generated with immunoSEQ multiplex PCR, while TCRdb's copy carries only in-frame clones and drops some. The profile shows over 90,000 clones, 85% to 95% of them singletons. The specimen was PBMCs. The receptors derive from a woman aged 18-30 years in good health and CMV-seronegative.

The chain uses TRBV10-3 and TRBJ2-7; possible D gene TRBD1, 5 bases. V shed 6 bases and J shed 5 bases, with 14 bases lying between them. This CDR3 is built from 13 residues. Germline loops: CDR1 ENHRY, CDR2 SYGVKD. CDR3 protein: CAISMGRLDEQYF. CDR3 nucleotide sequence: TGTGCCATCAGCATGGGGCGGCTGGACGAGCAGTACTTC.

The rearrangement joins TRBV7-2 to TRBJ1-2; perhaps TRBD1 as D (6 bases). The germline V and J ends were trimmed by 5 bases and 2 bases, with 15 bases remaining between them. Germline V CDR1 and CDR2: SGHTA, FQGNSA. This CDR3 has 15 residues. The CDR3: CASSPWTAANYGYTF. As DNA, the CDR3 is TGTGCCAGCAGCCCATGGACAGCCGCCAACTATGGCTACACCTTC.

The chain couples TRBV7-9 to TRBJ1-2; maybe TRBD1 (5 bases). There are 15 residues in the CDR3. Germline values: CDR1 SEHNR, CDR2 FQNEAQ (reference sequence). V was trimmed by 1 base and J by 8 bases, leaving 17 bases between them. CDR3 residues: CASSLVTLRVLGYTF. The CDR3 DNA follows: TGTGCCAGCAGCTTAGTTACGCTCAGGGTCTTGGGCTACACCTTC.

The V call is TRBV7-8, the J call TRBJ1-1; D gene uncertain. The CDR3 is 15 residues long. V was cut by 5 bases and J by 2 bases, with 15 bases left in between. Germline CDR1 SGHVS, CDR2 FQNEAQ. The CDR3 bases are TGTGCCAGCAGCCTCGAGAGAGGCGTAAACACTGAAGCTTTCTTT. This gives the protein CASSLERGVNTEAFF.

This chain uses TRBV11-2 with TRBJ2-3; D gene uncertain. Germline V gene lookup returns CDR1 SGHAT and CDR2 FQNNGV. Trimming removed 2 bases from V and 2 bases from J, with 5 bases in between. The CDR3 is made up of 13 amino acids. The CDR3 protein is CASSLFSTDTQYF. The CDR3 DNA is TGTGCCAGCAGCTTATTCTCCACAGATACGCAGTATTTT.

This chain joins TRBV2 and TRBJ2-3, with 12 nucleotides matching TRBD2. Per the germline V gene, CDR1 is SNHLY and CDR2 is FYNNEI. The CDR3 totals 14 residues. V dropped 8 bases and J dropped 3; count of bases not matched to a gene: 3. The CDR3 loop is CASRTSGATDTQYF. CDR3 DNA sequence: TGTGCCAGCCGGACTAGCGGGGCTACAGATACGCAGTATTTT.

This chain links TRBV10-3 with TRBJ1-2; D unresolved. Trimming stripped 4 bases from V and 8 bases from J, with 8 bases between. CDR1 and CDR2 from the germline V gene are ENHRY and SYGVKD. The CDR3 loop spans 11 amino acids. The CDR3, as DNA: TGTGCCATCAGTGGGGTGGAGGGCTACACCTTC. As protein: CAISGVEGYTF.

The chain links TRBV19 to TRBJ1-4, with TRBD1 matching 9 bases. The trim removed 3 bases at V and 6 bases at J, leaving 5 bases unmatched. Germline CDR1 LNHDA, CDR2 SQIVND (reference sequence). CDR3 size: 15 residues. The CDR3 region has the DNA TGTGCCAGTAGTATGCACCGGGACAGGGATGAAAAACTGTTTTTT. Amino acid sequence: CASSMHRDRDEKLFF.

The V and J genes are TRBV15 and TRBJ2-7; D possibly corresponds to TRBD1 (6 bases). V gave up 3 bases and J gave up 3 bases, with 9 bases separating them. The V gene's germline CDR1 is LNHNV and CDR2 YYDKDF (reference sequence). The CDR3 is 13 amino acids. The CDR3 sequence: CATSRATGYEQYF. The CDR3 DNA reads TGTGCCACCAGCAGGGCGACAGGCTACGAGCAGTACTTC.

This chain connects TRBV6-5 to TRBJ1-2, with D unresolved. The CDR3 has 15 residues. Germline V gives CDR1 MNHEY, CDR2 SVGAGI. Trimming cost V 6 bases and J 4 bases, with 18 bases left between them. The CDR3 loop is CASSRTHRYSYGYTF. In DNA, the CDR3 is TGTGCCAGCAGCCGCACTCACCGGTACAGCTATGGCTACACCTTC.

The V call is TRBV10-1, the J call TRBJ1-1; D gene uncertain. The CDR3 totals 12 residues. Germline assignment: CDR1 WNHNN and CDR2 SYGVQD (reference sequence). Between the trimmed V and J ends, which lost 4 bases and 1 base, there was a span of 4 bases. CDR3 sequence (DNA): TGCGCCAGCAGTGCAGAGAACACTGAAGCTTTCTTT. Translation: CASSAENTEAFF.

This chain uses TRBV11-3 with TRBJ2-2, with 12 bases that match TRBD2. Trimming at V came to 5 bases and at J to 5 bases, leaving 9 bases not matched to a gene. Germline values: CDR1 SGHNT, CDR2 YENEEA. The CDR3 is 17 amino acids. The CDR3 nucleotides are TGTGCCAGCAGCCCCGGACTAGCGGGATTAGGGACCGGGGAGCTGTTTTTT. Translated, it gives CASSPGLAGLGTGELFF.

This chain uses TRBV18 with TRBJ2-7; D perhaps matches TRBD1 (5 bases). This CDR3 contains 13 residues. Trimming took 4 bases from V and 4 from J, leaving 11 bases between them. CDR1 is KGHSH, CDR2 LQKENI, per germline. CDR3 in amino acids: CASSRTGGYEQYF. The DNA for the CDR3 is TGTGCCAGCTCACGTACAGGCGGATACGAGCAGTACTTC.

This clone occurred once. The genes are TRBV18 and TRBJ1-3; D gene ambiguous. This CDR3 is built from 14 residues. Germline CDR1 and CDR2: KGHSH and LQKENI. Trimming removed 3 bases at V and 11 bases at J, with 17 bases between. The CDR3 DNA reads TGTGCCAGCTCACCTGCGGACTCCCGTGCCCCCATATATTTT. Residues: CASSPADSRAPIYF.

On this clone: The same CDR3 arises from other DNA sequences in this sample as well. The chain recombines TRBV7-2 with TRBJ2-7, with unresolved D. V gave up 2 bases and J gave up 4 bases, with 3 bases separating them. The V gene's germline CDR1 is SGHTA and CDR2 FQGNSA. The CDR3 loop spans 11 amino acids. CDR3 loop: CASSLRYEQYF. The CDR3 DNA is TGTGCCAGCAGCTTACGGTACGAGCAGTACTTC.

This chain links TRBV5-1 with TRBJ2-5; 9 bases line up with TRBD2. Germline V CDR1 and CDR2: SGHRS, YFSETQ. The CDR3 has 17 residues. V was pared by 0 bases and J by 3 bases, with 9 bases of the junction left unmatched. In DNA, the CDR3 is TGCGCCAGCAGCTTGGCAGGAGCGGGGGGTTTTGAAGAGACCCAGTACTTC. Amino acid sequence: CASSLAGAGGFEETQYF.

This chain joins TRBV4-1 and TRBJ2-1, with 8 nucleotides matching TRBD1. The CDR3 is 16 residues long. Losses at the gene ends were 5 bases for V and 4 bases for J; bases not matched to a gene: 10. The germline V gene has CDR1 MGHRA and CDR2 YSYEKL. The CDR3 loop is CASSVDRVPNYNEQFF. The CDR3 bases are TGCGCCAGCAGCGTGGACAGGGTGCCGAATTACAATGAGCAGTTCTTC.

The rearrangement uses TRBV28 and TRBJ1-2; 9 bases map to TRBD1. Losses at the gene ends were 11 bases for V and 6 bases for J; bases not matched to a gene: 16. CDR1 MDHEN and CDR2 SYDVKM come from the germline V gene. There are 15 residues in the CDR3. The CDR3 sequence is CACEQDRGLGDGYTF. The CDR3 nucleotides are TGTGCCTGCGAACAGGACAGGGGCTTAGGGGATGGCTACACCTTC.

The chain joins TRBV19 to TRBJ2-1; 10 bases fit TRBD2. Germline V gene lookup returns CDR1 LNHDA and CDR2 SQIVND (reference sequence). The CDR3 has 16 amino acids. The V gene end was trimmed by 1 base and the J gene end by 7 bases; junction bases not matched to a gene: 7. CDR3 sequence reads: CASSIALAGARNEQFF. CDR3 in DNA: TGTGCCAGTAGTATAGCTCTAGCGGGAGCGAGGAATGAGCAGTTCTTC.

The chain has TRBV10-3 and TRBJ2-2; the D is unclear. The CDR3 runs 12 residues. Germline assignment: CDR1 ENHRY and CDR2 SYGVKD. Deletions cut 0 bases from V and 7 bases from J, with 3 bases between. DNA of the CDR3: TGTGCCATCAGTGAGTCTAGCGGGGAGCTGTTTTTT. Residues: CAISESSGELFF.

The chain joins TRBV7-8 to TRBJ2-7; D gene unclear. Germline V gives CDR1 SGHVS, CDR2 FQNEAQ. The CDR3 covers 16 residues. V was pared by 3 bases and J by 6 bases, with 21 bases between. The CDR3 spells CASSFSVGAIFSEQYF. The CDR3 DNA reads as TGTGCCAGCAGCTTCTCTGTGGGCGCGATTTTTTCCGAGCAGTACTTC.

V gene TRBV5-5 combines with J gene TRBJ2-6; 10 nucleotides agree with TRBD1. The CDR3 is 20 amino acids. V lost 1 base and J lost 0; bases outside the gene matches: 10. Germline CDR1 SGHKS, CDR2 YYEKEE (reference sequence). The CDR3 bases are TGTGCCAGCAGCTTGTTCGTCCTGGGACAGGGGATCTCTGGGGCCAACGTCCTGACTTTC. Its protein is CASSLFVLGQGISGANVLTF.

This clone was seen just once. The chain uses TRBV2 and TRBJ2-2, with 8 positions matching TRBD2. CDR1 is SNHLY, CDR2 FYNNEI, per germline. With V trimmed by 8 bases and J by 4 bases, 6 bases remained unmatched. CDR3 size: 14 residues. The CDR3 loop reads CASWREVGTGELFF. CDR3 nucleotides: TGTGCCAGCTGGCGGGAGGTTGGCACCGGGGAGCTGTTTTTT.

The chain carries TRBV6-5 and TRBJ2-1, with D possibly being TRBD2 (6 bases). Per germline, CDR1 MNHEY and CDR2 SVGAGI. CDR3 length: 15 amino acids. Trimming took 5 bases from V and 4 from J, leaving 15 bases between them. CDR3 sequence reads: CASSLRDSRYNEQFF. The DNA of the CDR3 is TGTGCCAGCAGTCTCCGGGACTCCAGATACAATGAGCAGTTCTTC.

This clone was counted a single time. The V call is TRBV2, the J call TRBJ2-2, with TRBD2 as a possible D gene (5 bases). CDR1 and CDR2 (germline): SNHLY, FYNNEI. CDR3 length equals 13 residues. V gave up 7 bases and J gave up 1 base, with 7 bases separating them. The CDR3 is CASNRGNTGELFF. In nucleotides, the CDR3 is TGTGCCAGCAACCGGGGGAACACCGGGGAGCTGTTTTTT.